The 13 T cell receptor beta chains below all came from one sample that was sequenced in a study of cytomegalovirus exposure and HLA in healthy donors. Here immunoSEQ multiplex PCR was the method, and the copy in TCRdb shows in-frame clones only, minus some. The sample consists of around 180,000 clones, roughly 82% of them appearing once. Sequences were obtained from PBMCs. Receptors were obtained from a man between 18 and 29 years old in good health and CMV-seropositive.

In this sample, this clone turned up a few times. V gene TRBV5-4 combines with J gene TRBJ2-2; 7 nucleotides align to TRBD1. Germline V gene sequence: CDR1 SGHNT, CDR2 YYREEE (reference sequence). This CDR3 is built from 16 residues. After removal of 7 bases from V and 3 bases from J, the junction contained 12 bases not matched to a gene. For the CDR3, the DNA is TGTGCCAGCGGGTTCCCGGGACAGTGGGACACCGGGGAGCTGTTTTTT. Residues: CASGFPGQWDTGELFF.

V gene TRBV9 combines with J gene TRBJ2-2, with 11 bases matching TRBD1. CDR1 SGDLS and CDR2 YYNGEE come from the germline V gene. The CDR3 spans 16 residues. The V gene end was trimmed by 4 bases and the J gene end by 5 bases; junction bases not matched to a gene: 7. CDR3 loop: CASSPRTGGKTGELFF. The CDR3, as DNA: TGTGCCAGCAGCCCCCGGACAGGGGGCAAAACCGGGGAGCTGTTTTTT.

This clone is a singleton in its sample. The chain carries TRBV6-5 and TRBJ1-2; D remains ambiguous. CDR3 length equals 12 residues. CDR1 MNHEY and CDR2 SVGAGI come from the germline V gene. V was clipped by 6 bases and J by 4 bases, with 9 bases between them. The DNA for the CDR3 is TGTGCCAGCAGCCGCCCGGGCTATGGCTACACCTTC. It translates to CASSRPGYGYTF.

This rearrangement joins TRBV2 to TRBJ1-1; TRBD1 aligns across 9 bases. Germline CDR1 and CDR2: SNHLY and FYNNEI. V shed 5 bases and J 1 base; nucleotides not matched to a gene: 2. The CDR3 is made up of 14 amino acids. CDR3 nucleotide sequence: TGTGCCAGCAGTCAGGGACAGGGGAACACTGAAGCTTTCTTT. Translation: CASSQGQGNTEAFF.

The gene calls are TRBV6-6 and TRBJ2-7; 9 bases align to TRBD2. Trimming at V came to 0 bases and at J to 6 bases, leaving 9 bases not matched to a gene. This CDR3 spans 16 amino acids. Germline V lookup: CDR1 MNHNY, CDR2 SVGAGI (reference sequence). CDR3 sequence reads: CASSYSGGREGFEQYF. The CDR3 region has the DNA TGTGCCAGCAGTTACTCAGGAGGGCGGGAGGGATTCGAGCAGTACTTC.

The chain uses TRBV13 and TRBJ2-5; possibly TRBD1 for D (8 bases). Germline values: CDR1 PRHDT, CDR2 FYEKMQ (reference sequence). Trimming left V 5 bases short and J 5 bases short, with 18 bases between. The CDR3 length is 15 residues. CDR3 amino acids: CASSQKTGEGETQYF. The CDR3 DNA is TGTGCCAGCAGCCAAAAGACAGGGGAGGGTGAGACCCAGTACTTC.

The V gene is TRBV18, the J gene TRBJ2-3, with 7 bases lining up with TRBD2. This CDR3 comprises 16 residues. With V trimmed by 1 base and J by 0 bases, 4 bases remained unmatched. Germline values: CDR1 KGHSH, CDR2 LQKENI. This CDR3 reads CASSPLEGGSTDTQYF. CDR3 in DNA: TGTGCCAGCTCACCACTAGAGGGAGGGAGCACAGATACGCAGTATTTT.

The V gene is TRBV10-3, the J gene TRBJ1-3; TRBD1 is a possible D gene (5 bases). V lost 7 bases and J lost 2, with 6 bases in between. The CDR3 sequence is 12 residues long. Germline lookup yields CDR1 ENHRY and CDR2 SYGVKD. Here the CDR3 DNA reads TGTGCCATCACGGGGGCTGGAAACACCATATATTTT. It yields the protein CAITGAGNTIYF.

The chain carries TRBV2 and TRBJ2-1; D is perhaps TRBD2 (6 bases). The CDR3 consists of 17 residues. Germline loops: CDR1 SNHLY, CDR2 FYNNEI. V lost 6 bases and J lost 4, with 22 bases in between. In nucleotides, the CDR3 is TGTGCCAGCAGGCGACTTTGGCTAGCGAGGTCATACAATGAGCAGTTCTTC. This codes for CASRRLWLARSYNEQFF.

The V gene is TRBV5-6, the J gene TRBJ2-3; 7 bases align to TRBD2. Germline lookup yields CDR1 SGHDT and CDR2 YYEEEE. The CDR3 consists of 15 residues. V lost 3 bases to trimming and J lost 2 bases; unmatched junction nucleotides: 6. The CDR3 nucleotides are TGTGCCAGCAGCTGGGGAGGGGAACCCACAGATACGCAGTATTTT. As protein: CASSWGGEPTDTQYF.

The chain has TRBV6-1 and TRBJ1-2, with 8 positions matching TRBD1. CDR1 is MNHNS, CDR2 SASEGT, per germline. The CDR3 runs 18 residues. The ends lost 2 bases at V and 1 base at J; junction bases unmatched: 12. The CDR3 loop is CASSEPTGGPGFNYGYTF. The CDR3 coding sequence is TGTGCCAGCAGTGAACCAACAGGGGGGCCCGGATTTAACTATGGCTACACCTTC.

This clone was detected a few times. The chain has TRBV18 and TRBJ1-2, with 10 positions matching TRBD1. Germline CDR1 reads KGHSH; CDR2 reads LQKENI. Trimming at V came to 3 bases and at J to 0 bases, leaving 4 bases not matched to a gene. The CDR3 extends over 16 amino acids. CDR3 in DNA: TGTGCCAGCTCACCGAAGGGACAGGGGACTAACTATGGCTACACCTTC. Its translation is CASSPKGQGTNYGYTF.

This clone was detected a few times. CDR3 residues: CASSEESMYYGNEQFF. The CDR3 DNA reads TGTGCCAGCAGTGAAGAATCGATGTACTATGGGAATGAGCAGTTCTTC. This rearrangement joins TRBV2 to TRBJ2-1, with no clear D. V shed 1 base and J shed 7 bases, with 17 bases lying between them. CDR3 length equals 16 residues. Germline loops: CDR1 SNHLY, CDR2 FYNNEI.